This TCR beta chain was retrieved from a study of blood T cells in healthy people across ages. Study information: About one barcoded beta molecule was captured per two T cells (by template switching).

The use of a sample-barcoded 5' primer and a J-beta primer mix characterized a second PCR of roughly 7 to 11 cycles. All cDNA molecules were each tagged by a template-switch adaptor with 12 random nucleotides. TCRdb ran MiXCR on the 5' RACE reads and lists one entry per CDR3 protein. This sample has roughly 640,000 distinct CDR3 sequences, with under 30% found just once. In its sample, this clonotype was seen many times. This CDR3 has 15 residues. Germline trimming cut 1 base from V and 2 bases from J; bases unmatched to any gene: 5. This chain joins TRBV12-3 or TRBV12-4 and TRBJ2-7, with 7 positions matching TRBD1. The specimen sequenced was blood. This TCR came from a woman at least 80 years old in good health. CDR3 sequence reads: CASSLGQGVTYEQYF. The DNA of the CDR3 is TGTGCCAGCAGTTTAGGCCAGGGGGTAACCTACGAGCAGTACTTC.